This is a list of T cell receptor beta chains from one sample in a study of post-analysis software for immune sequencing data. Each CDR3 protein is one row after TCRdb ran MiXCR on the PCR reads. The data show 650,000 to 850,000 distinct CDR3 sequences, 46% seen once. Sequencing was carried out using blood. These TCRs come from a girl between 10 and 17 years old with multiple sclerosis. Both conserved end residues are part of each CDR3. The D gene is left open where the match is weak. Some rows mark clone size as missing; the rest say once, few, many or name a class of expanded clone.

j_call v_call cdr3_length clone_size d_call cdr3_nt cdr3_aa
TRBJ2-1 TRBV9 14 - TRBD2 TGTGCCAGCAGCATTAGCGGGAGGGCATATGAGCAGTTCTTC CASSISGRAYEQFF
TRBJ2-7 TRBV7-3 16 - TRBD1 TGTGCCAGCAGCTTAACGAGCAGGGGGCGGTACAATGAGCAGTACTTC CASSLTSRGRYNEQYF
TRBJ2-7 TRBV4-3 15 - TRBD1 TGCGCCAGCAGCCAAGATAGCAGGGGGAACTACGAGCAGTACTTC CASSQDSRGNYEQYF
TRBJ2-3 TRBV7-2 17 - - TGTGCCGGCAGCTTGGACGACAGGACCTTACTCACAGATACGCAGTATTTT CAGSLDDRTLLTDTQYF
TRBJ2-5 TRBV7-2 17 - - TGTGCCAGCAGCTTAGAGGGTTACGAATTACGGCAAGAGACCCAGTACTTC CASSLEGYELRQETQYF
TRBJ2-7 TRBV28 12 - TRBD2 TGTGCCAGCAGCCCCCCTGGGACTAGGAGGTACTTC CASSPPGTRRYF
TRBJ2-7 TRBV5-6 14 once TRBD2 TGTGCCAGCAGTGGCGGGGGAGCTCTTTACAAGCAGTACTTC CASSGGGALYKQYF
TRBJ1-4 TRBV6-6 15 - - TGTGCCAGCAGTTACGCCGGGGATCAGGGTGAAAAACTGTTTTTT CASSYAGDQGEKLFF
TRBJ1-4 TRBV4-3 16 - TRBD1 TGCGCCAGCAGCCAGGGACAGGGGCCAACTAATGAAAAACTGTTTTTT CASSQGQGPTNEKLFF
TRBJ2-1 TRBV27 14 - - TGTGCCAGCAGTTTTTCGACAACCCACAATGAGCAGTTCTTC CASSFSTTHNEQFF
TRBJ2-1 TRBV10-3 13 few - TGTGCCATCACCCTGGGACGCGAGAATGAGCAGTTCTTC CAITLGRENEQFF
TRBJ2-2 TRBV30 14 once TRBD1 TGTGCCTGGAGTGCCGGGACAGGGGCCGGGGAGCTGTTTTTT CAWSAGTGAGELFF
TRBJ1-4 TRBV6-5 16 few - TGTGCCAGCAGTTACAGGCAGGGAGCAACTAATGAAAAACTGTTTTTT CASSYRQGATNEKLFF
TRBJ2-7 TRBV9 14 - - TGTGCCAGCAGCGCCCGGACAGGGAGGGTCGAGCAGTACTTC CASSARTGRVEQYF
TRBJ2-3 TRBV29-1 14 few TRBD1 TGCAGCGTTGCCGGACAGGGGGTTGTTGGTACGCAGTATTTT CSVAGQGVVGTQYF
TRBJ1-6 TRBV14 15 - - TGTGCCAGCAGCCAAGGACGGGGGCTCGGCTCACCCCTCCACTTT CASSQGRGLGSPLHF
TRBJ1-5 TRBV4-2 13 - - TGTGCCAGCAGCCAAGATCACAACCAGCCCCAGCATTTT CASSQDHNQPQHF
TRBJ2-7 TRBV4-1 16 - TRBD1 TGCGCCAGCAGCCAAGTGGAGACAGGGGGTGAGTACGAGCAGTACTTC CASSQVETGGEYEQYF
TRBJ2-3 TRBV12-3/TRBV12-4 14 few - TGTGCCACCAATCGGGGCTTTAACACAGATACGCAGTATTTT CATNRGFNTDTQYF
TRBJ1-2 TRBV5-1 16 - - TGCGCCAGCAGCTGGAACCCGGCAGGGGCGAACTATGGCTACACCTTC CASSWNPAGANYGYTF
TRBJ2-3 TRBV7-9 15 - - TGTGCCAGCAGAATCCGTGGCGGGAGCACAGATACGCAGTATTTT CASRIRGGSTDTQYF
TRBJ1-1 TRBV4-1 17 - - TGCGCCAGCAGCCAAGATGACGGGGCCGGGATGAACACTGAAGCTTTCTTT CASSQDDGAGMNTEAFF
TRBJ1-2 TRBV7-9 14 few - TGTGCCAGCAGCTTAGTCCCCGGGGGGCCTGGCTACACCTTC CASSLVPGGPGYTF
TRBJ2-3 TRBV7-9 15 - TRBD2 TGTGCCAGCAGCTCGGGACTAGCGGGATGGGATACGCAGTATTTT CASSSGLAGWDTQYF
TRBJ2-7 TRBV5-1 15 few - TGCGCCAGCAGCTTGGAGGTTAGCCGCAATGCGTGGCAGTACTTC CASSLEVSRNAWQYF
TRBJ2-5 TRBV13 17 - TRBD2 TGTGCCAGCAGCCCTGGGACTAGCGGGGCCGCCCAAGAGACCCAGTACTTC CASSPGTSGAAQETQYF
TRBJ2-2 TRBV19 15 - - TGTGCCAGTAGTATAGACCCAGGGGTGTCCGGGGAGCTGTTTTTT CASSIDPGVSGELFF
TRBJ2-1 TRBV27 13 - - TGTGCCAGCAGTTTCGTAGGATACAATGAGCAGTTCTTC CASSFVGYNEQFF
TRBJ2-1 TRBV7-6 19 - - TGTGCCAGCAGCTACCCACCCAACCTTACACGAAGCTCCTACAATGAGCAGTTCTTC CASSYPPNLTRSSYNEQFF
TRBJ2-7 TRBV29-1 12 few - TGCAGCGTTGGCCAGGGTGTCTACGAGCAGTACTTC CSVGQGVYEQYF
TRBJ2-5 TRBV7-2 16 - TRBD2 TGTGCCAGCAGCTTCAGACTAGCCTGGAGATCGGAGACCCAGTACTTC CASSFRLAWRSETQYF
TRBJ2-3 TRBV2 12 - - TGTGCCAGCAGTGGCAGGGAAGATACGCAGTATTTT CASSGREDTQYF
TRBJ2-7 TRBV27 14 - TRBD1 TGTGCCAGCAGTCCGCGACAGGGGGCGGGGGAGCAGTACTTC CASSPRQGAGEQYF
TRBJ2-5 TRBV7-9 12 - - TGTGCCAGCAGCAAAGGCGCAGAGACCCAGTACTTC CASSKGAETQYF
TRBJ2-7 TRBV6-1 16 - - TGTGCCAGCAGTGAATACGGGGCTAAGGGATCCTACGAGCAGTACTTC CASSEYGAKGSYEQYF
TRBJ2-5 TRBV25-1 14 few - TGTGCCAGCAGTGGATGGCGGGATGAAGAGACCCAGTACTTC CASSGWRDEETQYF
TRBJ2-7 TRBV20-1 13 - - TGCAGTGCTAGAGGGCTGGGAAGCTACGAGCAGTACTTC CSARGLGSYEQYF
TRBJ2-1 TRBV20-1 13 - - TGCAGTGCTAGTGGGGATGAACAGGGCCAGCAGTTCTTC CSASGDEQGQQFF
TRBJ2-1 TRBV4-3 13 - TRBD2 TGCGCCAGCAGCCAACCTAGCGGCAATGAGCAGTTCTTT CASSQPSGNEQFF
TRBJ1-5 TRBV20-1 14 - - TGCAGTGGCACGGAATGGGGGTATGGGCAGCCCCAGCATTTT CSGTEWGYGQPQHF
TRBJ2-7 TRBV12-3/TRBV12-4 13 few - TGTGCCAGCAGTTTGGGCACCTACTACGAGCAGTACTTC CASSLGTYYEQYF
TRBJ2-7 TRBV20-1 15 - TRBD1 TGCAGTGCTAGGGGAAAGGGGGCTCTTAACTACGAGCAGTACTTC CSARGKGALNYEQYF
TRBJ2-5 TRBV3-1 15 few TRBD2 TGTGCCAGCAGCCAAGATCCCCCTAGCGGAGAGACCCAGTACTTC CASSQDPPSGETQYF